Below, 8 T cell receptor beta chains from the same sample are listed, as sequenced in a study of identical twins. TCRdb re-derived calls from the 5' RACE reads in MiXCR, one entry per CDR3 protein. The sample shows roughly 260,000 distinct CDR3 sequences, 11% to 15% of them seen only once. The specimen sequenced was memory (CD45RO+) T cells sorted from blood. These receptors all stem from a woman aged 18 to 35 in good health.

The J gene is TRBJ2-1, the V gene TRBV5-1; D may be TRBD1 (6 bases). Germline CDR1 SGHRS, CDR2 YFSETQ. The CDR3 totals 16 residues. The germline V and J ends were trimmed by 0 bases and 5 bases, with 15 bases remaining between them. The CDR3 DNA reads TGCGCCAGCAGCTTGGGAGCCGGGACAAATAACAATGAGCAGTTCTTC. It specifies CASSLGAGTNNNEQFF.

This clonotype has more than one count but fewer than ten. The chain carries TRBV3-1 and TRBJ2-2; possibly TRBD1 for D (6 bases). Per germline, CDR1 LGHDT and CDR2 YNNKEL (reference sequence). The CDR3 is made up of 16 amino acids. With 0 bases removed from V and 6 bases from J, the gap between germline ends came to 14 bases. CDR3 residues: CASSQDAQGQPGELFF. The CDR3 coding sequence is TGTGCCAGCAGCCAAGATGCACAGGGCCAGCCCGGGGAGCTGTTTTTT.

The table lists this clonotype with a few counts. V and J are TRBV29-1 and TRBJ1-2; unclear D gene. Trimming pared 3 bases from V and 4 bases from J, leaving 12 bases between. Per germline, CDR1 SQVTM and CDR2 ANQGSEA. The CDR3 spans 13 residues. The DNA of the CDR3 is TGCAGCGTTGAGCAGGATCTTACCTATGGCTACACCTTC. Amino acid sequence: CSVEQDLTYGYTF.

The chain uses TRBV7-2 and TRBJ2-1; 12 bases fit TRBD1. Germline assignment: CDR1 SGHTA and CDR2 FQGNSA. After removal of 1 base from V and 8 bases from J, the junction contained 3 bases not matched to a gene. There are 15 residues in the CDR3. The CDR3 sequence: CASSLVGQGAYEQFF. For the CDR3, the DNA is TGTGCCAGCAGCTTAGTGGGACAGGGGGCTTATGAGCAGTTCTTC.

This clonotype occurred many times. CDR3 loop: CASSSWTGRNTGELFF. The DNA of the CDR3 is TGTGCCAGCAGCTCCTGGACAGGGAGGAACACCGGGGAGCTGTTTTTT. V usage is TRBV11-2 and J usage is TRBJ2-2, with TRBD1 identical over 8 bases. Germline values: CDR1 SGHAT, CDR2 FQNNGV. Trimming at V came to 4 bases and at J to 1 base, leaving 5 bases not matched to a gene. CDR3 length equals 16 residues.

The V and J genes are TRBV29-1 and TRBJ2-7, with D unclear. This CDR3 has 13 amino acids. Germline CDR1 and CDR2: SQVTM and ANQGSEA. V was cut by 1 base and J by 8 bases, with 15 bases left in between. The CDR3 nucleotides read TGCAGCGTTGAAGGGTCGGCTGGTCCCCAGCAGTACTTC. It codes for CSVEGSAGPQQYF.

This clonotype came up a few times. This chain uses TRBV19 with TRBJ2-7; 12 bases agree with TRBD2. The germline V gene encodes CDR1 LNHDA and CDR2 SQIVND (reference sequence). Losses at the gene ends were 5 bases for V and 3 bases for J; bases not matched to a gene: 23. The CDR3 is made up of 21 amino acids. CDR3 amino acids: CASSHPGRSGLAGKVLYEQYF. CDR3 bases: TGTGCCAGTAGTCACCCGGGGAGGTCCGGACTAGCGGGAAAGGTTCTCTACGAGCAGTACTTC.

This clonotype has only a few counts. The gene calls are TRBV20-1 and TRBJ2-1; D gene ambiguous. The CDR3 contains 16 residues. V was cut by 0 bases and J by 3 bases, with 15 bases left in between. Germline V gene data show CDR1 as DFQATT and CDR2 as SNEGSKA (reference sequence). The DNA for the CDR3 is TGCAGTGCTAGAGATCAGGCAAAAGGGTTCTACAATGAGCAGTTCTTC. Translating it yields CSARDQAKGFYNEQFF.